The entry below describes one T cell receptor beta chain. Original data processing: Estimates of nucleated cell counts were drawn from the amplification of reference gene primers. The protocol was immunoSEQ multiplex PCR, while the TCRdb copy is restricted to in-frame clones and leaves out a portion. The DNA gave D and trimming, while V, J and clone size come from that table. This sample yields tens of thousands of clones, of which about 87% are seen a single time; over 55% belongs to the top ten. This specimen comes from a study of blood T cell repertoires in COVID-19. About the research overall: Samples representing acute and convalescent COVID-19 were sourced from the United States, Italy and Spain. T cells, B-cell-depleted T cells, or PBMCs supplied cDNA or gDNA.

After removal of 6 bases from V and 5 bases from J, the junction contained 4 bases not matched to a gene. CDR1 and CDR2 from the germline V gene are SNHLY and FYNNEI. The CDR3 has 13 residues. The chain employs TRBV2 and TRBJ1-5, with 7 bases aligning to TRBD1. Sequenced sample: peripheral blood. This TCR came from a man in his 70s with acute or convalescent COVID-19. CDR3 in amino acids: CASRATGDQPQHF. The CDR3 region has the DNA TGTGCCAGCAGAGCTACAGGGGATCAGCCCCAGCATTTT.